These T cell receptor beta chains were read from a single sample in a study of beta chain features in type 1 diabetes. The method was immunoSEQ multiplex PCR; TCRdb's version includes in-frame clones alone and lacks a portion of them. The table records around 310,000 clones, approximately 11% of them present only once. Sequences were obtained from naive CD4+ T cells from blood. These receptors all stem from a woman in her 30s in good health. The CDR3 runs from the conserved cysteine through the conserved F or W. A D gene is named only where the DNA matches it firmly. The listing skips clone size in some rows; elsewhere it reads once, few, many or a size class.

d_call: TRBD1
v_call: TRBV30
j_call: TRBJ2-5
clone_size: NA
cdr3_nt: TGTGCCTGGAGTGCTATAGGGACAGAGAACCAAGAGACCCAGTACTTC
cdr3_aa: CAWSAIGTENQETQYF

d_call: NA
v_call: TRBV7-3
j_call: TRBJ1-2
clone_size: NA
cdr3_nt: TGTGCCAGCAGCTTAAGTCCAGGGTTGGATGGCTACACCTTC
cdr3_aa: CASSLSPGLDGYTF

d_call: NA
v_call: TRBV5-1
j_call: TRBJ2-5
clone_size: NA
cdr3_nt: TGCGCCAGCAGCTTGGCCCTGGACAGACAAGAGACCCAGTACTTC
cdr3_aa: CASSLALDRQETQYF

d_call: TRBD2
v_call: TRBV28
j_call: TRBJ2-3
clone_size: NA
cdr3_nt: TGTGCCAGCAGTCGAAGACTAGCGGGAAACACAGATACGCAGTATTTT
cdr3_aa: CASSRRLAGNTDTQYF

d_call: TRBD1
v_call: TRBV7-3
j_call: TRBJ2-2
clone_size: NA
cdr3_nt: TGTGCCAGCAGCTCCGACAGGGCCGCGGCCACCGGGGAGCTGTTTTTT
cdr3_aa: CASSSDRAAATGELFF

d_call: NA
v_call: TRBV15
j_call: TRBJ2-3
clone_size: few
cdr3_nt: TGTGCCACCAGCAGAGATCCAGGGGATACGCAGTATTTT
cdr3_aa: CATSRDPGDTQYF

d_call: TRBD1
v_call: TRBV7-3
j_call: TRBJ2-5
clone_size: NA
cdr3_nt: TGTGCCAGCAGCTTATCAGGGGGACAAGAGACCCAGTACTTC
cdr3_aa: CASSLSGGQETQYF

d_call: NA
v_call: TRBV19
j_call: TRBJ2-1
clone_size: NA
cdr3_nt: TGTGCCAGTAGCCCCAGGGACTTTTACAATGAGCAGTTCTTC
cdr3_aa: CASSPRDFYNEQFF

d_call: NA
v_call: TRBV4-2
j_call: TRBJ2-1
clone_size: NA
cdr3_nt: TGTGCCAGCAGCCAGGAGCCCAGCTCCTACAATGAGCAGTTCTTC
cdr3_aa: CASSQEPSSYNEQFF

d_call: NA
v_call: TRBV28
j_call: TRBJ1-4
clone_size: NA
cdr3_nt: TGTGCCAGCAGCTCCGGGGGGGCGTCCCCTGAAAAACTGTTTTTT
cdr3_aa: CASSSGGASPEKLFF

d_call: TRBD2
v_call: TRBV7-9
j_call: TRBJ2-3
clone_size: NA
cdr3_nt: TGTGCCAGCAGCTTCCTAGCGGGAGTTACAGATACGCAGTATTTT
cdr3_aa: CASSFLAGVTDTQYF

d_call: NA
v_call: TRBV20-1
j_call: TRBJ1-2
clone_size: few
cdr3_nt: TGCAGTGCTTACGGAGGTGGCTACACCTTC
cdr3_aa: CSAYGGGYTF